The rows below give T cell receptor beta chains drawn from one sample of a study of blood T cell repertoires in COVID-19. Some clones are missing from TCRdb's copy, which holds only in-frame ones; the method was immunoSEQ multiplex PCR. Counted here are 120,000 to 150,000 clones, around 88% occurring once; the ten biggest clones make up 1.5% to 1.7%. The sample taken for sequencing was peripheral blood. These receptors all stem from an older woman with acute or convalescent COVID-19. Both conserved end residues are part of each CDR3. A D gene is named only where the DNA matches it firmly. Not every row has a clone size; where given, it reads once, few, many or a size class.

j_call d_call v_call clone_size cdr3_aa cdr3_nt
TRBJ2-7 NA TRBV6-4 NA CASSERGGYEQYF TGTGCCAGCAGTGAACGAGGGGGCTACGAGCAGTACTTC
TRBJ2-3 NA TRBV20-1 NA CSASGVVAGAGDTQYF TGCAGTGCTAGTGGGGTGGTTGCGGGGGCAGGGGATACGCAGTATTTT
TRBJ1-1 TRBD1 TRBV5-1 NA CASSLGQGSINTEAFF TGCGCCAGCAGCCTAGGACAGGGGTCGATCAACACTGAAGCTTTCTTT
TRBJ1-1 NA TRBV6-2/TRBV6-3 NA CASSYTLGQGEGNTEAFF TGTGCCAGCAGTTATACTCTTGGGCAGGGCGAAGGGAACACTGAAGCTTTCTTT
TRBJ1-2 NA TRBV28 NA CASSLSGTRSGYGYTF TGTGCCAGCAGTCTATCAGGTACCCGATCTGGCTATGGCTACACCTTC
TRBJ1-3 NA TRBV28 NA CASSFPDRTLSGNTIYF TGTGCCAGCAGTTTCCCCGACAGGACCCTCTCTGGAAACACCATATATTTT
TRBJ1-1 TRBD1 TRBV7-9 NA CASESQQGGKAFF TGTGCCAGCGAAAGTCAGCAGGGGGGAAAAGCTTTCTTT
TRBJ1-2 NA TRBV3-1/TRBV3-2 NA CASSQDHLTGTYGYTF TGTGCCAGCAGCCAAGATCACCTGACAGGCACCTATGGCTACACCTTC
TRBJ2-7 TRBD1 TRBV7-6 NA CASSLGTGPPDEQYF TGTGCCAGCAGCCTTGGGACAGGTCCCCCGGACGAGCAGTACTTC
TRBJ1-2 NA TRBV11-2 NA CASSSLGGPWRSYTF TGTGCCAGCAGCTCCCTCGGGGGGCCTTGGAGGAGCTACACCTTC
TRBJ2-7 NA TRBV18 NA CASSPPQGGIAYEQYF TGTGCCAGCTCACCACCTCAGGGGGGTATCGCCTACGAGCAGTACTTC
TRBJ2-3 TRBD2 TRBV6-1 NA CASSAGLAGGTDTQYF TGTGCCAGCAGTGCCGGACTAGCGGGAGGCACAGATACGCAGTATTTT
TRBJ2-7 NA TRBV18 NA CATGAAGGLSYEQYF TGTGCCACCGGCGCGGCCGGGGGTCTTTCCTACGAGCAGTACTTC
TRBJ1-1 NA TRBV19 NA CASRNSQGIFAEAFF TGTGCCAGTAGAAACTCCCAGGGTATTTTCGCTGAAGCTTTCTTT
TRBJ2-1 NA TRBV5-5 NA CASSWGGDNEQFF TGTGCCAGCAGCTGGGGCGGGGACAATGAGCAGTTCTTC
TRBJ1-5 TRBD1 TRBV2 NA CASAETGRNQPQHF TGTGCCAGCGCCGAGACAGGGCGCAATCAGCCCCAGCATTTT
TRBJ2-5 NA TRBV5-1 NA CASSPSSLETQYF TGCGCCAGCAGCCCGTCCAGTTTAGAGACCCAGTACTTC
TRBJ1-4 NA TRBV29-1 NA CSVYIQVPNEKLFF TGCAGCGTTTACATACAGGTACCGAATGAAAAACTGTTTTTT
TRBJ2-5 NA TRBV7-2 NA CASMGRYQETQYF TGTGCCAGCATGGGCAGGTACCAAGAGACCCAGTACTTC
TRBJ2-1 NA TRBV7-2 NA CASRSSYNEQFF TGTGCCAGCCGGAGCTCCTACAATGAGCAGTTCTTC
TRBJ1-5 NA TRBV30 NA CAWSKPGHSNQPQHF TGTGCCTGGAGTAAGCCGGGACATAGCAATCAGCCCCAGCATTTT
TRBJ2-1 TRBD2 TRBV28 NA CASSLTSGGPNEQFF TGTGCCAGCAGTTTGACCAGCGGGGGGCCCAATGAGCAGTTCTTC
TRBJ2-5 NA TRBV19 NA CASSIDLRTAKETQYF TGTGCCAGTAGTATAGATCTTCGGACAGCAAAAGAGACCCAGTACTTC
TRBJ1-5 NA TRBV5-4 once CASSLDPGGNQPQHF TGTGCCAGCAGCTTGGACCCGGGAGGCAATCAGCCCCAGCATTTT
TRBJ2-5 TRBD2 TRBV4-1 NA CASSQGGYQETQYF TGCGCCAGCAGCCAGGGGGGGTACCAAGAGACCCAGTACTTC
TRBJ1-2 NA TRBV28 NA CASSLWQDNYGYTF TGTGCCAGCAGTTTGTGGCAGGATAACTATGGCTACACCTTC
TRBJ1-1 TRBD1 TRBV7-3 NA CASSLGTPGQTVNTEAFF TGTGCCAGCAGCTTAGGAACCCCGGGACAGACAGTGAACACTGAAGCTTTCTTT
TRBJ2-1 NA TRBV5-1 NA CASSPQATTTYNEQFF TGCGCCAGCAGCCCACAGGCGACCACGACCTACAATGAGCAGTTCTTC
TRBJ1-1 NA TRBV7-8 NA CASSLAQGSATEAFF TGTGCCAGCAGCTTAGCGCAGGGGTCGGCCACTGAAGCTTTCTTT
TRBJ1-1 NA TRBV9 few CASSVVRHLGGNTEAFF TGTGCCAGCAGCGTAGTAAGACATTTGGGGGGGAACACTGAAGCTTTCTTT
TRBJ1-2 NA TRBV7-2 NA CASSLGGRPAQGGYTF TGTGCCAGCAGCTTAGGGGGTAGACCAGCACAGGGTGGCTACACCTTC
TRBJ1-1 NA TRBV5-1 NA CASSLFAGANTEAFF TGCGCCAGCAGCTTGTTCGCCGGAGCCAACACTGAAGCTTTCTTT
TRBJ2-7 NA TRBV5-1 NA CASSLASPPDVQYF TGCGCCAGCAGCTTGGCCAGTCCACCCGATGTGCAGTACTTC
TRBJ2-5 NA TRBV7-9 NA CAITTSTETQYF TGTGCCATCACCACTAGTACGGAGACCCAGTACTTC
TRBJ1-2 NA TRBV5-1 NA CASSPGSNYGYTF TGCGCCAGCAGTCCTGGGAGTAACTATGGCTACACCTTC
TRBJ2-3 TRBD1 TRBV29-1 NA CSVEGTGGRADTQYF TGCAGCGTTGAGGGGACAGGGGGCAGGGCAGATACGCAGTATTTT
TRBJ1-1 NA TRBV6-5 NA CASSFSVNTEAFF TGTGCCAGCAGTTTTTCAGTGAACACTGAAGCTTTCTTT
TRBJ2-7 NA TRBV3-1/TRBV3-2 NA CASSQDTYEQYF TGTGCCAGCAGCCAAGACACCTACGAGCAGTACTTC
TRBJ2-3 TRBD2 TRBV19 NA CASSTTSGGAWDTQYF TGTGCCAGTAGTACGACTAGCGGGGGGGCTTGGGATACGCAGTATTTT
TRBJ2-2 TRBD2 TRBV5-6 NA CASSSGGFSGELFF TGTGCCAGCAGCTCGGGAGGGTTTTCCGGGGAGCTGTTTTTT
TRBJ2-6 NA TRBV19 NA CASCRVDSGANVLTF TGTGCCTCCTGCCGGGTGGACTCTGGGGCCAACGTCCTGACTTTC
TRBJ1-1 NA TRBV3-1/TRBV3-2 NA CASSQGGTLVGAFF TGTGCCAGCAGCCAAGGTGGGACACTGGTTGGAGCTTTCTTT
TRBJ1-2 NA TRBV19 NA CASSSYYGYTF TGTGCCAGTAGTTCCTACTATGGCTACACCTTC
TRBJ2-5 NA TRBV5-1 NA CASSSYRDQETQYF TGCGCCAGCAGCTCCTACAGGGACCAAGAGACCCAGTACTTC